This TCR beta chain stems from a study of blood T cell repertoires in COVID-19. For the study at large: Material from acute and convalescent COVID-19 was sourced from the United States, Italy and Spain. T cells, B-cell-depleted T cells, or PBMCs supplied cDNA or gDNA.

Study processing details: Estimation of nucleated cell counts was performed using reference gene primer amplification. Method: immunoSEQ multiplex PCR; TCRdb's copy keeps in-frame clones and lacks some. The V and J calls and clone size come from that table; D and trimming were worked out from the DNA. Of about 220,000 clones listed, roughly 80% are singletons. The CDR3 runs 16 residues. Germline CDR1 is MNHEY and CDR2 is SMNVEV (reference sequence). Trimming took off 0 bases at V and 4 bases at J, with 15 bases between the two ends. The TCR was taken from a woman aged 25 to 45 who had recovered from COVID-19. The V and J genes are TRBV27 and TRBJ1-1, with D unresolved. Specimen: peripheral blood. The CDR3 coding sequence is TGTGCCAGCAGTTTATCTACCCGTGGATACAGCACTGAAGCTTTCTTT. This gives the protein CASSLSTRGYSTEAFF.